This is a list of T cell receptor beta chains from one sample in a study of chemoradiotherapy in HPV16-positive cancers. Data came from immunoSEQ multiplex PCR; TCRdb stores just in-frame clones and leaves some out. The sample shows tens of thousands of clones, about 80% of them seen only once. The input for sequencing was blood, taken from a patient who underwent chemoradiotherapy. These receptors were collected from a human donor with HPV-associated anogenital cancer. Both conserved end residues are part of each CDR3. The D gene is left open where the match is weak. Clone sizes are given selectively: once, few, many, or a class where the clone is expanded.

d_call	v_call	j_call	cdr3_length	clone_size	cdr3_aa	cdr3_nt
-	TRBV30	TRBJ1-1	13	-	CAWSVKVSTEAFF	TGTGCCTGGAGTGTCAAGGTTAGCACTGAAGCTTTCTTT
TRBD2	TRBV7-9	TRBJ2-3	19	-	CASSSPGGSGGTSTDTQYF	TGTGCCAGCAGCTCCCCAGGGGGTAGCGGGGGAACGAGCACAGATACGCAGTATTTT
TRBD1	TRBV5-6	TRBJ1-5	18	-	CASSLGMSGGAGNQPQHF	TGTGCCAGCAGCTTGGGTATGTCAGGGGGCGCAGGAAATCAGCCCCAGCATTTT
-	TRBV9	TRBJ2-5	15	-	CASSWGWQNQETQYF	TGTGCCAGCAGCTGGGGGTGGCAGAACCAAGAGACCCAGTACTTC
TRBD1	TRBV6-5	TRBJ1-6	13	few	CASTPDRNSPLHF	TGTGCCAGCACCCCGGACAGGAATTCACCCCTCCACTTT
-	TRBV7-8	TRBJ2-3	11	once	CASSPTDTQYF	TGTGCCAGCAGCCCCACTGATACGCAGTATTTT
TRBD1	TRBV7-9	TRBJ1-1	11	-	CASSQQGEAFF	TGTGCCAGCAGCCAACAGGGGGAGGCTTTCTTT
-	TRBV10-3	TRBJ1-1	13	-	CAIRVGGNTEAFF	TGTGCCATCAGAGTGGGCGGGAACACTGAAGCTTTCTTT
-	TRBV9	TRBJ1-4	13	once	CASSVGGSEKLFF	TGTGCCAGCAGCGTAGGCGGGTCTGAAAAACTGTTTTTT
TRBD2	TRBV2	TRBJ2-4	22	once	CASSYWGTGTSGGEGRGNIQYF	TGTGCCAGCAGTTATTGGGGAACGGGGACTAGCGGGGGTGAGGGGAGGGGAAACATTCAGTACTTC
TRBD2	TRBV6-5	TRBJ2-3	14	-	CASSIAGITDTQYF	TGTGCCAGCAGCATAGCGGGAATCACAGATACGCAGTATTTT